This T cell receptor beta chain emerged from a study of OX40 agonist ivuxolimab in advanced cancers. About the study: Ivuxolimab, an agonist antibody against OX40 (CD134), was given to patients.

Profiling relied on immunoSEQ multiplex PCR, and the TCRdb table lists in-frame clones only, not all of them. The profile covers fewer than 85,000 clones, with 80% to 95% appearing a single time and 9.5% to 12% taken by the ten largest. V lost 0 bases to trimming and J lost 0 bases, with 15 bases between them. Germline values: CDR1 SQVTM, CDR2 ANQGSEA. The CDR3 consists of 17 residues. Material: CD4+ or CD8+ T cells sorted from blood, obtained in a trial of the OX40 agonist ivuxolimab. The receptor's source is an adult with an advanced solid tumor such as melanoma, head and neck, liver or kidney cancer. This sequence joins TRBV29-1 and TRBJ2-1, with D perhaps matching TRBD2 (6 bases). CDR3 sequence reads: CSVEDPLSGRSYNEQFF. The CDR3 region has the DNA TGCAGCGTTGAAGACCCACTCAGCGGGCGCTCCTACAATGAGCAGTTCTTC.